Below, 3 T cell receptor beta chains from the same sample are listed, as sequenced in a study of blood T cells in healthy people across ages. Primed by a sample-barcoded 5' primer and a J-beta primer mix, a second PCR proceeded for roughly 6 to 12 cycles. MiXCR, applied by TCRdb to the 5' RACE reads, yields one record per CDR3 protein. The sample shows about 640,000 distinct CDR3 sequences, about 53% of them seen only once. The sample comprised blood. The receptors originated from a man between 60 and 75 years old in good health.

The chain recombines TRBV15 with TRBJ2-7; D ambiguous. The germline V gene encodes CDR1 LNHNV and CDR2 YYDKDF (reference sequence). Deletions cut 2 bases from V and 2 bases from J, with 10 bases between. The CDR3 spans 14 residues. The DNA of the CDR3 is TGTGCCACCAGCAGAAGCCGCGGAACCTACGAGCAGTACTTC. Its translation: CATSRSRGTYEQYF.

This CDR3 reads CSATGPTGGQYF. CDR3 nucleotides: TGCAGCGCCACGGGACCTACGGGTGGGCAGTACTTC. The chain uses TRBV29-1 and TRBJ2-7, with D perhaps TRBD1 or TRBD2 (5 bases each). CDR1 and CDR2 (germline): SQVTM, ANQGSEA. The CDR3 totals 12 residues. Trimming took 7 bases from V and 9 from J, leaving 19 bases between them.

The V and J genes are TRBV4-1 and TRBJ2-3; D ambiguous. Germline lookup yields CDR1 MGHRA and CDR2 YSYEKL. There are 15 residues in the CDR3. Trimming left V 1 base short and J 2 bases short, with 10 bases between. In DNA form, the CDR3 reads TGCGCCAGCAGCCAAGTCCCGGGCAACACAGATACGCAGTATTTT. It translates to CASSQVPGNTDTQYF.